The 22 T cell receptor beta chains below come from one sample, sequenced in a study of blood T cell repertoires in COVID-19. Profiled with immunoSEQ multiplex PCR; TCRdb holds only in-frame clones, not every one. The table has 150,000 to 200,000 clones, around 90% seen once. Material: peripheral blood. These TCRs come from a human donor in a cohort sampled during active COVID-19.

CDR3: CAWNLGTGNQETQYF. The CDR3, as DNA: TGTGCCTGGAATTTAGGGACAGGGAACCAAGAGACCCAGTACTTC. The chain couples TRBV30 to TRBJ2-5, with 9 bases matching TRBD1. In germline, CDR1 is GTSNPN, CDR2 SVGIG (reference sequence). This CDR3 has 15 residues. V shed 4 bases, J shed 0 bases, and the junction held 6 bases outside the gene matches.

The chain combines TRBV5-4 with TRBJ1-2, with TRBD1 matching over 9 bases. V was pared by 4 bases and J by 0 bases, with 1 base of the junction left unmatched. The CDR3 covers 14 residues. In germline, CDR1 is SGHNT, CDR2 YYREEE (reference sequence). CDR3 nucleotides: TGTGCCAGCAGCCGGACAGGGGCTAACTATGGCTACACCTTC. It encodes CASSRTGANYGYTF. Using reference TRBV5-4 and TRBJ1-2 for the parts outside the CDR3, the full variable domain is ETGVTQSPTHLIKTRGQQVTLRCSSQSGHNTVSWYQQALGQGPQFIFQYYREEENGRGNFPPRFSGLQFPNYSSELNVNALELDDSALYLCASSRTGANYGYTFGSGTRLTVV.

The V and J genes are TRBV14 and TRBJ2-3; TRBD2 agrees at 13 bases. The CDR3 covers 17 residues. V was clipped by 1 base and J by 4 bases; unmatched bases: 5. CDR1 and CDR2 from the germline V gene are SGHDN and FVKESK. The CDR3, as DNA: TGTGCCAGCAGCCAAGTCTTCGGACTAGCGGGAGCAGATACGCAGTATTTT. Protein product: CASSQVFGLAGADTQYF.

This clone showed up just once. V and J are TRBV29-1 and TRBJ2-5, with 14 positions matching TRBD2. Germline V gene data show CDR1 as SQVTM and CDR2 as ANQGSEA. CDR3 size: 17 residues. The junction had 11 bases not matched to a gene; V was cut back by 6 bases and J by 2 bases. CDR3 sequence: CSVGGTSGSRGQETQYF. CDR3 coding DNA: TGCAGCGTAGGAGGGACTAGCGGGAGCCGCGGGCAAGAGACCCAGTACTTC.

The chain links TRBV5-1 to TRBJ2-7, with 8 bases identical to TRBD2. This CDR3 has 15 residues. CDR1 and CDR2 (germline): SGHRS, YFSETQ. V lost 4 bases, J lost 2 bases, and 8 bases stayed unmatched. CDR3 bases: TGCGCCAGCAGCGATTGGACTAGCAAGGCCTACGAGCAGTACTTC. Protein sequence: CASSDWTSKAYEQYF.

This chain links TRBV19 with TRBJ2-4, with D possibly matching TRBD1 (5 bases). Germline assignment: CDR1 LNHDA and CDR2 SQIVND (reference sequence). Trimming shortened V by 5 bases and J by 1 base, and 18 bases separated the two germline ends. The CDR3 totals 17 residues. CDR3 sequence (DNA): TGTGCCAGTAGTGCCGCAGGGTTTGGAGCGGCCAAAAACATTCAGTACTTC. It is translated as CASSAAGFGAAKNIQYF.

The gene calls are TRBV29-1 and TRBJ1-4; 7 nucleotides align to TRBD1. V trimming: 6 bases; J trimming: 5 bases; junction bases outside the gene matches: 12. Per the germline V gene, CDR1 is SQVTM and CDR2 is ANQGSEA. The CDR3 totals 15 residues. The CDR3: CSVQGGGQRNEKLFF. The DNA for the CDR3 is TGCAGCGTCCAGGGGGGCGGACAGAGGAATGAAAAACTGTTTTTT.

The chain has TRBV9 and TRBJ2-7; the match to TRBD2 covers 9 bases. Germline loops: CDR1 SGDLS, CDR2 YYNGEE. J gave up 4 bases and V 4 bases, and 15 bases lay outside the gene matches. The CDR3 runs to 17 residues. The CDR3 DNA follows: TGTGCCAGCAGCCCCCACCACCGGGCGGGGGGGCGGTACGAGCAGTACTTC. Translated, it gives CASSPHHRAGGRYEQYF.

The V call is TRBV9, the J call TRBJ2-2; the match to TRBD1 covers 8 bases. The CDR3 length is 15 residues. CDR1 is SGDLS, CDR2 YYNGEE, per germline. The junction had 2 bases not matched to a gene; V was cut back by 3 bases and J by 1 base. CDR3 nucleotide sequence: TGTGCCAGCAGCGCCGGGACAGGGAACACCGGGGAGCTGTTTTTT. This translates into CASSAGTGNTGELFF.

This clone appeared once. The V gene is TRBV6-6, the J gene TRBJ2-7, with 9 positions matching TRBD2. V lost 8 bases, J lost 2 bases, and 10 bases stayed unmatched. CDR3 size: 15 residues. The germline CDR1 and CDR2 sequences are MNHNY and SVGAGI (reference sequence). The CDR3 region has the DNA TGTGCCAGCTATGAGGCGGGAGGGAATACCTACGAGCAGTACTTC. Protein sequence: CASYEAGGNTYEQYF.

V usage is TRBV7-6 and J usage is TRBJ2-1; unclear D gene. CDR3 length: 14 residues. V was shortened by 1 base and J by 6 bases, with 10 bases between the two germline ends. In germline, CDR1 is SGHVS, CDR2 FNYEAQ. The chain's CDR3 is CASSLVGRFNEQFF. The CDR3 region has the DNA TGTGCCAGCAGCTTAGTAGGCAGGTTCAATGAGCAGTTCTTC.

Comment on this clone: The same CDR3 arises from other DNA sequences in this sample as well. The gene calls are TRBV4-3 and TRBJ1-2; a weak D match, TRBD1 (6 bases). Germline lookup yields CDR1 LGHNA and CDR2 YSLEER. The CDR3 is made up of 14 amino acids. V was clipped by 0 bases and J by 2 bases, with 7 bases between them. CDR3 nucleotides: TGCGCCAGCAGCCAAGATAGGGGGAACTATGGCTACACCTTC. This sequence encodes CASSQDRGNYGYTF.

CDR3 DNA sequence: TGTGCCTGGAGTTTTGGGGGCTCGTCTCAGCCCCAGCATTTT. This codes for CAWSFGGSSQPQHF. This chain connects TRBV30 to TRBJ1-5; the D gene is possibly TRBD1 (6 bases). The ends were cut back, 2 bases at V and 6 bases at J, with 14 bases in the middle. Germline lookup yields CDR1 GTSNPN and CDR2 SVGIG (reference sequence). This CDR3 contains 14 residues.

This clone turned up a few times. The V call is TRBV7-2, the J call TRBJ1-1; the match to TRBD1 covers 7 bases. Germline CDR1 SGHTA, CDR2 FQGNSA. V shed 5 bases and J 4 bases; nucleotides not matched to a gene: 7. The length of the CDR3 is 14 residues. This CDR3 is CASSVPQGGTEAFF. As DNA, the CDR3 is TGTGCCAGCAGCGTCCCTCAGGGGGGCACTGAAGCTTTCTTT.

The chain couples TRBV7-9 to TRBJ2-7; 7 bases are a match to TRBD1. The CDR3 is 15 residues long. V shed 5 bases, J shed 2 bases, and the junction held 9 bases outside the gene matches. Germline V CDR1 and CDR2: SEHNR, FQNEAQ (reference sequence). The CDR3 is CASSGRYRGAYEQYF. The CDR3, as DNA: TGTGCCAGCAGCGGTCGTTACAGGGGTGCCTACGAGCAGTACTTC.

The chain is built from TRBV7-2 and TRBJ2-1; 13 nucleotides agree with TRBD2. Per germline, CDR1 SGHTA and CDR2 FQGNSA. The V and J ends lost 5 bases and 5 bases, in that order; junction bases with no gene match: 3. This CDR3 has 15 amino acids. The chain's CDR3 is CASSGGLAGNNEQFF. The CDR3 DNA is TGTGCCAGCAGCGGGGGACTAGCGGGAAACAATGAGCAGTTCTTC.

The gene calls are TRBV9 and TRBJ2-2; D gene ambiguous. Germline CDR1 is SGDLS and CDR2 is YYNGEE. The V gene lost 4 bases and the J gene lost 4 bases, with 14 bases spanning the gap. The CDR3 is 15 amino acids. CDR3 nucleotide sequence: TGTGCCAGCAGCCCCCGTACGACTGGCACCGGGGAGCTGTTTTTT. Protein: CASSPRTTGTGELFF.

V and J are TRBV3-1 (or the pseudogene TRBV3-2) and TRBJ1-6; unclear D gene. This CDR3 region has 17 residues. Germline CDR1 and CDR2: LGHDT and YNNKEL (reference sequence). Trimming took 3 bases from V and 2 from J, leaving 14 bases between them. CDR3 sequence reads: CASSHESIGTYNSPLHF. The CDR3 DNA sequence: TGTGCCAGCAGCCATGAAAGTATCGGGACCTATAATTCACCCCTCCACTTT.

The chain couples TRBV7-9 to TRBJ1-4, with D perhaps TRBD1 (5 bases). V dropped 8 bases and J dropped 5 bases, with 12 bases sitting between them. Germline loops: CDR1 SEHNR, CDR2 FQNEAQ (reference sequence). The CDR3 covers 13 residues. The CDR3 DNA reads TGTGCCAGCGGGTCGGGGGTGAATGAAAAACTGTTTTTT. Protein product: CASGSGVNEKLFF.

This rearrangement joins TRBV18 to TRBJ2-7, with 8 bases matching TRBD2. The CDR3 is 14 residues long. Trimming at V came to 3 bases and at J to 0 bases, leaving 1 base not matched to a gene. Germline CDR1 and CDR2: KGHSH and LQKENI. This CDR3 reads CASSPRGASYEQYF. CDR3 coding DNA: TGTGCCAGCTCACCGCGGGGGGCCTCCTACGAGCAGTACTTC.

The chain has TRBV3-1 (or the pseudogene TRBV3-2) and TRBJ2-3; the match to TRBD1 covers 8 bases. With 5 bases clipped from V and 2 bases from J, the junction kept 12 bases outside the gene matches. This CDR3 is built from 17 residues. Germline V gene data show CDR1 as LGHDT and CDR2 as YNNKEL (reference sequence). The CDR3 nucleotides are TGTGCCAGCAGCAGACACATCGGGACAGGTAACACAGATACGCAGTATTTT. Its protein is CASSRHIGTGNTDTQYF.

The gene calls are TRBV7-9 and TRBJ1-2; 9 bases agree with TRBD1. V was pared by 5 bases and J by 4 bases, with 2 bases of the junction left unmatched. CDR1 SEHNR and CDR2 FQNEAQ come from the germline V gene (reference sequence). This CDR3 has 13 residues. CDR3 bases: TGTGCCAGCAGCCTGACAGGGGGCTATGGCTACACCTTC. This translates into CASSLTGGYGYTF.